This T cell receptor beta chain was identified during a study of cytomegalovirus exposure and HLA in healthy donors. The V gene's germline CDR1 is SEHNR and CDR2 FQNEAQ (reference sequence). Germline trimming cut 5 bases from V and 7 bases from J; bases unmatched to any gene: 2. The CDR3 loop spans 12 amino acids. With 60 Vbeta and 13 Jbeta primers, the PCR was carried out. Only in-frame clones appear in the TCRdb table, and some are missing; sequencing was by immunoSEQ multiplex PCR. Among around 150,000 clones, about 80% were seen once, and the ten largest hold around 0.97%. The sequencing input was PBMCs. This TCR was recovered from a woman aged 45-59 years in good health and CMV-seropositive. The rearrangement uses TRBV7-9 and TRBJ2-1; 7 nucleotides align to TRBD2. CDR3: CASSLSGNEQFF. In DNA, the CDR3 is TGTGCCAGCAGCCTTAGCGGGAATGAGCAGTTCTTC.